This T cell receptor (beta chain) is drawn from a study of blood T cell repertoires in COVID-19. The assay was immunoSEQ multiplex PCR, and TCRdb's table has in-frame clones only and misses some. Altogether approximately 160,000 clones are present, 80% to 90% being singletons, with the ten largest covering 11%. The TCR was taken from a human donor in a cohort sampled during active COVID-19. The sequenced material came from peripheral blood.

CDR3 loop: CATSREGRGNTGELFF. CDR3 nucleotides: TGTGCCACCAGCAGAGAAGGGCGGGGGAACACCGGGGAGCTGTTTTTT. The V gene is TRBV15, the J gene TRBJ2-2; TRBD2 is a possible D gene (6 bases). From germline, CDR1 is LNHNV and CDR2 YYDKDF (reference sequence). The CDR3 spans 16 residues. V was clipped by 0 bases and J by 1 base, with 9 bases between them.